The 30 T cell receptor beta chains listed next were all sequenced from one sample in a study of T cells after yellow fever vaccination. MiXCR, run by TCRdb on the 5' RACE reads, gives a single entry per CDR3 protein. The repertoire consists of 120,000 or so distinct CDR3 sequences, with over 8% occurring once and the leading ten covering almost 40%. The sequences come from CD8+ T cells sorted from PBMCs, collected on the day of the yellow fever booster vaccination. These receptors were collected from a man aged 18 to 29 who received the YFV17D yellow fever vaccine.

The chain couples TRBV11-2 to TRBJ2-3; D is tentatively TRBD1 or TRBD2 (5 bases each). CDR1 and CDR2 from the germline V gene are SGHAT and FQNNGV. This CDR3 has 14 residues. Trimming cost V 0 bases and J 4 bases, with 8 bases left between them. CDR3 residues: CASSLEGVPDTQYF. The CDR3, as DNA: TGTGCCAGCAGCTTAGAGGGGGTCCCAGATACGCAGTATTTT.

The rearrangement joins TRBV5-1 to TRBJ1-1, with D perhaps matching TRBD1 (5 bases). Germline assignment: CDR1 SGHRS and CDR2 YFSETQ. Trimming took 0 bases from V and 3 from J, leaving 9 bases between them. The CDR3 contains 14 residues. The CDR3 DNA sequence: TGCGCCAGCAGCTTGGGGGTAGGGGACACTGAAGCTTTCTTT. It translates to CASSLGVGDTEAFF.

The J gene is TRBJ1-2, the V gene TRBV4-3, with D unclear. V was shortened by 1 base and J by 6 bases, with 9 bases between the two germline ends. CDR3 length: 13 residues. Germline V lookup: CDR1 LGHNA, CDR2 YSLEER. The CDR3 nucleotides read TGCGCCAGCAGCCAAGGAGGGAACAATGGCTACACCTTC. It is translated as CASSQGGNNGYTF.

The rearrangement joins TRBV5-1 to TRBJ2-1; 10 nucleotides match TRBD1. The CDR3 runs to 16 residues. The germline V gene encodes CDR1 SGHRS and CDR2 YFSETQ. Unmatched junction bases numbered 10, after V lost 3 bases and J lost 7 bases. The CDR3 DNA is TGCGCCAGCAGCTCGGATGACAGGGGGCATTCGAATGAGCAGTTCTTC. This sequence encodes CASSSDDRGHSNEQFF.

This clonotype came up a few times. This chain connects TRBV4-1 to TRBJ1-1; no definite D call. The germline V gene encodes CDR1 MGHRA and CDR2 YSYEKL. This CDR3 spans 17 amino acids. V was trimmed by 3 bases and J by 4 bases, leaving 21 bases between them. The CDR3 protein is CASSHPGPRVLGTEAFF. The CDR3 nucleotides are TGCGCCAGCAGCCATCCCGGACCAAGGGTTCTGGGCACTGAAGCTTTCTTT.

This clonotype turned up a few times. The DNA is left out, because the CDR3 cannot be placed on it with certainty; the CDR3 is given as TCRdb lists it. J is TRBJ2-7 and V is TRBV7-5; TRBD1 is taken as the D call from the table, unchecked against the DNA. TRBV7-5 represents a pseudogene. The CDR3 extends over 18 residues, inclusive of both ends. The CDR3 sequence: CISVPEADGRTGPNEQYV.

This clonotype has more than one count but fewer than ten. J is TRBJ2-4 and V is TRBV7-9, with 12 positions matching TRBD2. Trimming removed 7 bases from V and 0 bases from J; junction bases left unmatched: 10. This CDR3 has 18 amino acids. Per the germline V gene, CDR1 is SEHNR and CDR2 is FQNEAQ (reference sequence). Written as DNA, the CDR3 is TGTGCCAGCAATCGACTAGCGGGGGCCACGCAAGCCAAAAACATTCAGTACTTC. This codes for CASNRLAGATQAKNIQYF.

There are a few counts of this clonotype. The rearrangement links TRBV19 to TRBJ2-2; 7 bases agree with TRBD2. Per the germline V gene, CDR1 is LNHDA and CDR2 is SQIVND (reference sequence). J lost 7 bases, V lost 3 bases, and 8 bases had no gene match. This CDR3 region has 15 residues. The CDR3 DNA sequence: TGTGCCAGTAGTATCCCTCGGGGGGAATTCGGGGAGCTGTTTTTT. It yields the protein CASSIPRGEFGELFF.

This clonotype was counted ten times or more. V usage is TRBV20-1 and J usage is TRBJ1-2, with a possible D match to TRBD1 (6 bases). Germline CDR1 reads DFQATT; CDR2 reads SNEGSKA (reference sequence). Trimming pared 1 base from V and 1 base from J, leaving 10 bases between. The CDR3 loop spans 14 amino acids. The CDR3, as DNA: TGCAGTGCTAGAGCCCGGACAGTTAACTATGGCTACACCTTC. It specifies CSARARTVNYGYTF.

V and J are TRBV20-1 and TRBJ1-1; 8 positions agree with TRBD1. The CDR3 length is 14 residues. Germline V gene data show CDR1 as DFQATT and CDR2 as SNEGSKA (reference sequence). Trimming removed 2 bases from V and 5 bases from J; junction bases left unmatched: 7. Here the CDR3 DNA reads TGCAGTGCTAGATCGTGGACAGGGAGGACTGAAGCTTTCTTT. Protein: CSARSWTGRTEAFF.

At least ten counts were recorded for this clonotype. The chain is built from TRBV29-1 and TRBJ1-2; 7 bases are a match to TRBD1. The ends lost 7 bases at V and 5 bases at J; junction bases unmatched: 4. Looked up from germline, CDR1 is SQVTM and CDR2 is ANQGSEA. This CDR3 contains 11 residues. CDR3 residues: CSDTGAYGYTF. CDR3 bases: TGCAGCGACACAGGGGCGTATGGCTACACCTTC.

By share of the sample, this clonotype is medium-sized. CDR3 in amino acids: CASTALFGGQRTDTQYF. The CDR3 DNA follows: TGCGCCAGCACCGCTCTTTTTGGGGGGCAACGGACAGATACGCAGTATTTT. V is TRBV10-2 and J is TRBJ2-3, with D tentatively TRBD1 or TRBD2 (6 bases each). Germline V gene sequence: CDR1 WSHSY, CDR2 SAAADI. The CDR3 has 17 residues. Trimming cost V 7 bases and J 3 bases, with 23 bases left between them.

This clonotype was seen a few times. V and J are TRBV19 and TRBJ1-5; TRBD1 is a possible D gene (6 bases). Germline loops: CDR1 LNHDA, CDR2 SQIVND (reference sequence). The V end was cut by 3 bases, the J end by 6 bases, with 12 bases between. The length of the CDR3 is 14 residues. The CDR3 spells CASSIGQTGQPQHF. The CDR3 nucleotides read TGTGCCAGTAGTATCGGACAGACGGGTCAGCCCCAGCATTTT.

The V and J genes are TRBV5-4 and TRBJ2-3; TRBD1 or TRBD2 may be the D gene (5 bases each). Trimming removed 1 base from V and 2 bases from J, with 11 bases in between. CDR1 and CDR2 (germline): SGHNT, YYREEE (reference sequence). CDR3 length equals 15 residues. For the CDR3, the DNA is TGTGCCAGCAGCTTGTTGGGGACCCCCACAGATACGCAGTATTTT. Translation: CASSLLGTPTDTQYF.

This clonotype was counted between two and nine times. The chain carries TRBV20-1 and TRBJ1-4; tentatively, D is TRBD1 (6 bases). The CDR3 runs 17 residues. V gave up 3 bases and J gave up 8 bases, with 25 bases separating them. The germline V gene has CDR1 DFQATT and CDR2 SNEGSKA (reference sequence). CDR3 amino acids: CSASPEAGEGLREKLFF. The CDR3 DNA sequence: TGCAGTGCTAGCCCCGAGGCAGGGGAAGGATTAAGAGAAAAACTGTTTTTT.

J is TRBJ2-3 and V is TRBV6-6, with 12 positions matching TRBD2. V lost 8 bases to trimming and J lost 0 bases; unmatched junction nucleotides: 9. The germline V gene encodes CDR1 MNHNY and CDR2 SVGAGI (reference sequence). CDR3 length: 17 residues. This chain's CDR3 is CASQRTSGETSTDTQYF. Written as DNA, the CDR3 is TGTGCCAGCCAACGGACTAGCGGGGAAACTAGCACAGATACGCAGTATTTT.

This clonotype came up a few times. This may come from a read error, since a much larger clone is one base off. V is TRBV7-2 and J is TRBJ2-5; perhaps TRBD2 as D (6 bases). In germline, CDR1 is SGHTA, CDR2 FQGNSA. V was shortened by 5 bases and J by 5 bases, with 18 bases between the two germline ends. This CDR3 comprises 15 residues. As DNA, the CDR3 is TGTGCCAGCAGCCAACAGCGGGCCACCGAGGAGACCCAGTACTTC. Its translation: CASSQQRATEETQYF. Full variable domain (remainder filled in from reference TRBV7-2 and TRBJ2-5): GAGVSQSPSNKVTEKGKDVELRCDPISGHTALYWYRQSLGQGLEFLIYFQGNSAPDKSGLPSDRFSAERTGGSVSTLTIQRTQQEDSAVYLCASSQQRATEETQYFGPGTRLLVL.

In its sample, this clonotype was seen a few times. CDR3 coding DNA: TGTGCCAGCAGTTTCGGCGGGGGAGGCTTGAACACTGAAGCTTTCTTT. Protein sequence: CASSFGGGGLNTEAFF. The chain couples TRBV12-3 or TRBV12-4 to TRBJ1-1; maybe TRBD1 (5 bases). This CDR3 region has 16 residues. V lost 3 bases and J lost 0, with 14 bases in between.

Only a few counts were recorded for this clonotype. V usage is TRBV5-6 and J usage is TRBJ1-3; maybe TRBD1 (5 bases). Germline assignment: CDR1 SGHDT and CDR2 YYEEEE. The CDR3 length is 14 residues. Trimming left V 3 bases short and J 8 bases short, with 15 bases between. CDR3 in amino acids: CASSWGLELDTIYF. In DNA form, the CDR3 reads TGTGCCAGCAGCTGGGGACTGGAGCTAGACACCATATATTTT.

The chain joins TRBV20-1 to TRBJ2-3; possibly TRBD1 for D (6 bases). V lost 0 bases, J lost 2 bases, and 12 bases lay in between. The CDR3 loop spans 15 amino acids. CDR1 and CDR2 from the germline V gene are DFQATT and SNEGSKA (reference sequence). This CDR3 reads CSAREDRPFTDTQYF. The CDR3 bases are TGCAGTGCTAGAGAAGACAGGCCTTTCACAGATACGCAGTATTTT.

This clonotype showed up just a few times. The rearrangement links TRBV7-3 to TRBJ2-1; perhaps TRBD1 as D (6 bases). V gave up 5 bases and J gave up 0 bases, with 20 bases separating them. The germline V gene has CDR1 SGHTA and CDR2 FQGTGA. The CDR3 contains 18 residues. This CDR3 is CASSPRSRGQISYNEQFF. CDR3 in DNA: TGTGCCAGCAGCCCTCGCAGCAGAGGACAGATCTCCTACAATGAGCAGTTCTTC.

The chain is built from TRBV4-2 and TRBJ2-5; D is tentatively TRBD1 or TRBD2 (6 bases each). Germline assignment: CDR1 LGHNA and CDR2 YNFKEQ. Trimming removed 0 bases at V and 2 bases at J, with 16 bases between. CDR3 length equals 17 residues. The CDR3 region has the DNA TGTGCCAGCAGCCAAGATTTCTCGGGGGCGCAACAAGAGACCCAGTACTTC. This sequence encodes CASSQDFSGAQQETQYF.

The genes are TRBV6-1 and TRBJ1-1; a weak D match, TRBD1 (5 bases). V gave up 3 bases and J gave up 4 bases, with 15 bases separating them. The CDR3 totals 15 residues. Germline V gene data show CDR1 as MNHNS and CDR2 as SASEGT. The CDR3 sequence: CASSENKGLGTEAFF. In nucleotides, the CDR3 is TGTGCCAGCAGTGAGAATAAGGGGCTTGGCACTGAAGCTTTCTTT.

This clonotype was counted between two and nine times. The rearrangement joins TRBV6-2 or TRBV6-3 to TRBJ2-7; 7 bases fit TRBD1. The trim removed 8 bases at V and 3 bases at J, leaving 1 base unmatched. CDR3 size: 11 residues. Germline V gives CDR1 MNHEY, CDR2 SVGEGT. The CDR3 spells CASGTDYEQYV. The DNA of the CDR3 is TGTGCCAGCGGGACAGACTACGAGCAGTACGTC.

The rearrangement joins TRBV5-1 to TRBJ1-1; 8 bases line up with TRBD1. This CDR3 has 17 residues. Per the germline V gene, CDR1 is SGHRS and CDR2 is YFSETQ. J gave up 0 bases and V 1 base, and 8 bases lay outside the gene matches. CDR3 protein: CASSLWDRKSLNTEAFF. In nucleotides, the CDR3 is TGCGCCAGCAGCTTGTGGGACAGGAAAAGCTTGAACACTGAAGCTTTCTTT.

This clonotype was counted only a few times. CDR3 residues: CATQNFVEPDTQYF. In nucleotides, the CDR3 is TGTGCCACCCAGAACTTCGTGGAACCAGATACGCAGTATTTT. The rearrangement joins TRBV10-3 to TRBJ2-3; no firm D call. Germline V gene data show CDR1 as ENHRY and CDR2 as SYGVKD. This CDR3 has 14 amino acids. The V gene lost 10 bases and the J gene lost 4 bases, with 18 bases spanning the gap.

There are many counts of this clonotype. The V and J genes are TRBV6-2 or TRBV6-3 and TRBJ2-7, with 14 positions matching TRBD2. The length of the CDR3 is 15 residues. Germline-derived CDR1 and CDR2 are MNHEY and SVGEGT. J lost 3 bases, V lost 7 bases, and 5 bases had no gene match. The CDR3 DNA sequence: TGTGCCAGCACCGAGGGACTAGCGGGAGTCTACGAGCAGTACTTC. Translating it yields CASTEGLAGVYEQYF.

This clonotype was seen repeatedly, ten times or more. The chain has TRBV19 and TRBJ1-5; TRBD1 might be the D (6 bases). V lost 5 bases and J lost 3, with 17 bases in between. CDR1 is LNHDA, CDR2 SQIVND, per germline (reference sequence). The length of the CDR3 is 16 residues. The CDR3 here is CASSQRGGQINQPQHF. Written as DNA, the CDR3 is TGTGCCAGTAGTCAAAGGGGTGGACAGATCAATCAGCCCCAGCATTTT.

The chain links TRBV10-3 to TRBJ1-2; D is uncertain. The CDR3 runs to 15 residues. V was pared by 3 bases and J by 2 bases, with 13 bases between. Germline CDR1 and CDR2: ENHRY and SYGVKD. The CDR3 DNA is TGTGCCATCAGTGATCTGCTGGTTGGGAACTATGGCTACACCTTC. Translation: CAISDLLVGNYGYTF.

This clonotype turned up a few times. The V call is TRBV5-5, the J call TRBJ2-1; 14 bases fit TRBD2. The CDR3 is made up of 15 amino acids. Trimming took 4 bases from V and 9 from J; bases not matched to a gene: 6. The germline V gene encodes CDR1 SGHKS and CDR2 YYEKEE (reference sequence). CDR3 protein: CASSMGLAGAGEQFF. DNA for the CDR3: TGTGCCAGCAGCATGGGACTAGCGGGGGCAGGTGAGCAGTTCTTC. Complete variable domain (other parts from reference TRBV5-5 and TRBJ2-1): DAGVTQSPTHLIKTRGQQVTLRCSPISGHKSVSWYQQVLGQGPQFIFQYYEKEERGRGNFPDRFSARQFPNYSSELNVNALLLGDSALYLCASSMGLAGAGEQFFGPGTRLTVL.